The 3 T cell receptor beta chains below were found in one sample sequenced in a study of T cell responses to AZD1222 COVID-19 vaccine. The protocol was immunoSEQ multiplex PCR, while the TCRdb copy is restricted to in-frame clones and leaves out a portion. The data show fewer than 130,000 clones, with about 92% seen just once and about 1.2% held by the top ten. Material: peripheral blood, obtained on day 0 of AZD1222 vaccination. These receptors came from an adult in good health.

The genes are TRBV11-3 and TRBJ1-1; D unresolved. Trimming removed 2 bases at V and 1 base at J, with 8 bases between. This CDR3 comprises 14 residues. Germline V CDR1 and CDR2: SGHNT, YENEEA. CDR3 loop: CASSLNVRNTEAFF. The CDR3, as DNA: TGTGCCAGCAGCTTAAATGTAAGGAACACTGAAGCTTTCTTT.

The chain employs TRBV6-2 or TRBV6-3 and TRBJ2-7, with 10 bases matching TRBD1. The CDR3 loop spans 16 amino acids. The V and J ends lost 2 bases and 6 bases, in that order; junction bases with no gene match: 10. CDR1 and CDR2 (germline): MNHEY, SVGEGT. For the CDR3, the DNA is TGTGCCAGCAGTTACAACCGGGACAGGGGTTGGGGCGAGCAGTACTTC. It encodes CASSYNRDRGWGEQYF.

This chain uses TRBV16 with TRBJ1-1; no reliable D call. CDR1 KGHSY and CDR2 FQNENV come from the germline V gene. The V gene lost 0 bases and the J gene lost 11 bases, with 13 bases spanning the gap. CDR3 length: 13 residues. The CDR3 bases are TGTGCCAGCAGCCAATCGAGTCTGGGCCTGGCTTTCTTT. Translation gives CASSQSSLGLAFF.